This entry concerns a single T cell receptor beta chain. The antigen remains undetermined. Trimming stripped 3 bases from V and 8 bases from J, with 12 bases between. Germline lookup yields CDR1 SGHDT and CDR2 YYEEEE. CDR3 length equals 13 residues. Only in-frame clones appear in the TCRdb table, and some are missing; sequencing was by immunoSEQ multiplex PCR. The sample lists around 4,800 clones; around 19% were seen once. Blood collection times were about day -28 and days 30, 100, 180 posttransplant. The sample comes from a study of T cell clonotyping in hematopoietic cell transplantation. Whole-study findings and limits: No sorting was done, leaving CD4 and CD8 contributions mixed. Pathologically expanded recipient clonotypes increased progressively from day 30 to day 180 as diversity fell.

The sequence was obtained from a young adult male patient who had an allogeneic stem cell transplant, so the T cells may come from the graft donor. Some clones in this sample may be carry-over from other donors' samples. Sequenced here: PBMCs, sampled 180 days after allogeneic stem cell transplant. J is TRBJ2-1 and V is TRBV5-6, with D possibly matching TRBD2 (5 bases). The CDR3, as DNA: TGTGCCAGCAGCTCTCGGGGAGAGGATGAGCAGTTCTTC. Protein sequence: CASSSRGEDEQFF. Together with reference TRBV5-6 and TRBJ2-1, the CDR3 gives the full variable domain: DAGVTQSPTHLIKTRGQQVTLRCSPKSGHDTVSWYQQALGQGPQFIFQYYEEEERQRGNFPDRFSGHQFPNYSSELNVNALLLGDSALYLCASSSRGEDEQFFGPGTRLTVL.